This passage covers 21 T cell receptor beta chains from one sample sequenced in a study of cytomegalovirus exposure and HLA in healthy donors. Primers: 60 Vbeta forward and 13 Jbeta reverse. TCRdb's table, derived via immunoSEQ multiplex PCR, lists solely in-frame clones and lacks some. Among around 240,000 clones, about four fifths were seen once, and the ten largest hold over 5%. The sequencing input was PBMCs. The receptors were gathered from a woman between 40 and 50 years old in good health and CMV-seropositive.

V gene TRBV4-1 combines with J gene TRBJ1-4; D uncertain. Trimming shortened V by 0 bases and J by 5 bases, and 13 bases separated the two germline ends. The germline CDR1 and CDR2 sequences are MGHRA and YSYEKL. The CDR3 contains 16 residues. CDR3 sequence (DNA): TGCGCCAGCAGCCAAGAAATCGGAGGGAGGAATGAAAAACTGTTTTTT. Its protein product is CASSQEIGGRNEKLFF.

The rearrangement joins TRBV5-1 to TRBJ1-1; unclear D gene. This CDR3 spans 17 amino acids. The germline V and J ends were trimmed by 0 bases and 1 base, with 16 bases remaining between them. CDR1 and CDR2 (germline): SGHRS, YFSETQ. This CDR3 is CASSLEGGMKRNTEAFF. CDR3 sequence (DNA): TGCGCCAGCAGCTTGGAGGGAGGGATGAAGCGGAACACTGAAGCTTTCTTT.

The chain couples TRBV11-3 to TRBJ1-4, with a weak D call TRBD1 (5 bases). The CDR3 has 13 residues. Per the germline V gene, CDR1 is SGHNT and CDR2 is YENEEA. V lost 2 bases and J 8 bases, leaving 9 bases between the germline ends. The CDR3 here is CASSLLSGEKLFF. The DNA of the CDR3 is TGTGCCAGCAGCTTACTCTCAGGGGAAAAACTGTTTTTT.

V and J are TRBV5-1 and TRBJ1-1; possibly TRBD1 for D (5 bases). Germline CDR1 and CDR2: SGHRS and YFSETQ. V was trimmed by 6 bases and J by 2 bases, leaving 29 bases between them. This CDR3 is 19 amino acids long. CDR3 nucleotide sequence: TGCGCCAGCACAGTTGGGGACTCGATAGTCATCAAGACAAACACTGAAGCTTTCTTT. Protein product: CASTVGDSIVIKTNTEAFF.

The V and J genes are TRBV6-5 and TRBJ2-7, with 13 nucleotides matching TRBD2. Germline CDR1 MNHEY, CDR2 SVGAGI. Trimming took 6 bases from V and 1 from J; bases not matched to a gene: 3. The CDR3 is 15 residues long. The CDR3 loop reads CASRETSGGSYEQYF. CDR3 in DNA: TGTGCCAGCAGAGAGACTAGCGGGGGGTCCTACGAGCAGTACTTC.

This chain links TRBV27 with TRBJ2-5; TRBD2 might be the D (5 bases). Judging by the DNA end, TRBJ2-7 fits better; the J call may be wrong. Germline CDR1 is MNHEY and CDR2 is SMNVEV (reference sequence). CDR3 size: 14 residues. DNA for the CDR3: TGTGCCAGCAGTCTTGAGGGCAGGTCCTACGAGCAGTACTTC. It codes for CASSLEGRSYEQYF.

The chain uses TRBV10-2 and TRBJ2-7; D gene ambiguous. The CDR3 sequence is 11 residues long. V lost 2 bases to trimming and J lost 5 bases, with 4 bases between them. Germline values: CDR1 WSHSY, CDR2 SAAADI. CDR3 protein: CASSEVNEQYF. In nucleotides, the CDR3 is TGCGCCAGCAGTGAGGTTAACGAGCAGTACTTC.

DNA of the CDR3: TGCGCCAGCAGTGAAACTAACTACGAGCAGTACTTC. Protein: CASSETNYEQYF. This chain links TRBV10-2 with TRBJ2-7; D not certain. The CDR3 has 12 residues. Trimming cost V 3 bases and J 3 bases, with 6 bases left between them. The V gene's germline CDR1 is WSHSY and CDR2 SAAADI.

The rearrangement joins TRBV7-6 to TRBJ2-5, with TRBD1 matching over 8 bases. The CDR3 runs to 14 residues. Germline-derived CDR1 and CDR2 are SGHVS and FNYEAQ. Germline trimming cut 5 bases from V and 5 bases from J; bases unmatched to any gene: 7. The DNA for the CDR3 is TGTGCCAGCAGCAATGCAGGGGGCAAGGAGACCCAGTACTTC. Translation: CASSNAGGKETQYF.

V is TRBV18 and J is TRBJ1-1; tentative D call: TRBD1 (6 bases). This CDR3 is 15 amino acids long. CDR1 KGHSH and CDR2 LQKENI come from the germline V gene. The germline V and J ends were trimmed by 3 bases and 3 bases, with 14 bases remaining between them. CDR3 sequence reads: CASSPKQGGDTEAFF. The CDR3 nucleotides read TGTGCCAGCTCACCGAAACAGGGAGGGGACACTGAAGCTTTCTTT.

The chain carries TRBV15 and TRBJ1-2; D is undetermined. Trimming took off 8 bases at V and 6 bases at J, with 16 bases between the two ends. Per germline, CDR1 LNHNV and CDR2 YYDKDF (reference sequence). The CDR3 runs to 13 residues. The CDR3 bases are TGTGCCACCTCGCGGGTACCAGCGCATGGCTACACCTTC. Translating it yields CATSRVPAHGYTF.

The gene calls are TRBV7-2 and TRBJ1-1; D perhaps matches TRBD1 (5 bases). The CDR3 consists of 16 residues. In germline, CDR1 is SGHTA, CDR2 FQGNSA. V was clipped by 1 base and J by 5 bases, with 17 bases between them. The CDR3, as DNA: TGTGCCAGCAGCTTAGTTAGTACCAGGGAAGGGACTGAAGCTTTCTTT. This gives the protein CASSLVSTREGTEAFF.

The chain combines TRBV30 with TRBJ1-2; 8 positions match TRBD1. The germline CDR1 and CDR2 sequences are GTSNPN and SVGIG (reference sequence). This CDR3 contains 14 residues. The junction had 9 bases not matched to a gene; V was cut back by 4 bases and J by 5 bases. The CDR3 bases are TGTGCCTGGACGATCGCAGGGGGCGGGTATGGCTACACCTTC. Residues: CAWTIAGGGYGYTF.

This chain connects TRBV7-9 to TRBJ1-1, with TRBD1 matching 8 bases. The length of the CDR3 is 14 residues. Germline V gene lookup returns CDR1 SEHNR and CDR2 FQNEAQ (reference sequence). V lost 7 bases, J lost 3 bases, and 7 bases stayed unmatched. CDR3 sequence (DNA): TGTGCCAGCACCATTCAGGGGGCTGACACTGAAGCTTTCTTT. Its protein product is CASTIQGADTEAFF.

This clone was detected only a few times. The V gene is TRBV7-3, the J gene TRBJ2-1; TRBD2 matches at 12 bases. V lost 4 bases and J lost 7; bases outside the gene matches: 8. The CDR3 totals 16 residues. Germline loops: CDR1 SGHTA, CDR2 FQGTGA. The CDR3 sequence: CASSWTSGTSGNEQFF. In DNA, the CDR3 is TGTGCCAGCAGCTGGACTAGCGGGACCTCTGGGAATGAGCAGTTCTTC.

V and J are TRBV11-2 and TRBJ2-5; D might be TRBD2 (5 bases). The length of the CDR3 is 11 residues. Germline lookup yields CDR1 SGHAT and CDR2 FQNNGV. V was trimmed by 6 bases and J by 4 bases, leaving 6 bases between them. The CDR3: CASRLGETQYF. The CDR3 coding sequence is TGTGCCAGCAGACTAGGAGAGACCCAGTACTTC.

The chain recombines TRBV7-9 with TRBJ2-7; a possible D gene is TRBD1 (6 bases). The CDR3 totals 14 residues. Germline V gene data show CDR1 as SEHNR and CDR2 as FQNEAQ (reference sequence). Trimming cost V 5 bases and J 2 bases, with 13 bases left between them. The CDR3 protein is CASSRYRDPYEQYF. In DNA form, the CDR3 reads TGTGCCAGCAGCCGTTACAGGGATCCCTACGAGCAGTACTTC.

V and J are TRBV11-2 and TRBJ2-2; D perhaps matches TRBD1 (6 bases). Germline assignment: CDR1 SGHAT and CDR2 FQNNGV. V was shortened by 9 bases and J by 7 bases, with 15 bases between the two germline ends. The CDR3 is 13 residues long. CDR3 residues: CASGLEGVGELFF. The CDR3 region has the DNA TGTGCCAGTGGCCTAGAGGGGGTCGGGGAGCTGTTTTTT.

The chain carries TRBV4-3 and TRBJ2-2; TRBD1 is a possible D gene (5 bases). The germline V gene encodes CDR1 LGHNA and CDR2 YSLEER. The CDR3 loop spans 17 amino acids. Trimming took off 4 bases at V and 2 bases at J, with 17 bases between the two ends. The CDR3 sequence: CASSPDTSPINTGELFF. The CDR3 DNA sequence: TGCGCCAGCAGCCCGGACACGTCGCCGATTAACACCGGGGAGCTGTTTTTT.

This sequence joins TRBV5-1 and TRBJ2-2; the D gene is possibly TRBD1 (6 bases). The CDR3 sequence is 13 residues long. Per germline, CDR1 SGHRS and CDR2 YFSETQ. Trimming took off 3 bases at V and 5 bases at J, with 8 bases between the two ends. This chain's CDR3 is CASSSQGTGELFF. For the CDR3, the DNA is TGCGCCAGCAGCTCGCAGGGGACCGGGGAGCTGTTTTTT.

The chain employs TRBV12-5 and TRBJ2-1; 9 bases agree with TRBD2. The CDR3 totals 17 residues. Germline CDR1 is LGHNT and CDR2 is FRNRAP. The V gene end was trimmed by 0 bases and the J gene end by 1 base; junction bases not matched to a gene: 4. The CDR3 DNA reads as TGTGCTAGTGGTTTGGTAGCGGGAGGTCGTTCCTACAATGAGCAGTTCTTC. Translating it yields CASGLVAGGRSYNEQFF.